These 27 T cell receptor beta chains came from one sample sequenced in a study of cytomegalovirus exposure and HLA in healthy donors. The PCR employed 60 Vbeta primers together with 13 Jbeta primers. Profiled with immunoSEQ multiplex PCR; TCRdb holds only in-frame clones, not every one. This sample yields 75,000 to 80,000 clones, of which approximately 81% are seen a single time; 8% to 10% belongs to the top ten. The sample was PBMCs. The receptors shown here come from a woman aged 40 to 50 in good health and CMV-seropositive.

Worth noting for this clone: No conserved phenylalanine or tryptophan is present at the end of the CDR3, so a read error is the likely explanation. J is TRBJ1-6 and V is TRBV7-2; possibly TRBD1 for D (6 bases). Germline V gene data show CDR1 as SGHTA and CDR2 as FQGNSA. V lost 6 bases and J lost 16, with 10 bases in between. The CDR3 has 10 residues. The CDR3 protein is CASRGGQLHL. The CDR3 DNA reads TGTGCCAGCAGAGGTGGACAGCTCCACCTT.

The V gene is TRBV30, the J gene TRBJ1-5; TRBD1 might be the D (5 bases). V shed 5 bases and J shed 7 bases, with 15 bases lying between them. Per germline, CDR1 GTSNPN and CDR2 SVGIG (reference sequence). This CDR3 comprises 13 residues. Written as DNA, the CDR3 is TGTGCCTGGGGGGGAGGGCAAGGACAGCCCCAGCATTTT. Encoded protein: CAWGGGQGQPQHF.

The chain joins TRBV9 to TRBJ2-7, with a weak D call TRBD1 (6 bases). V was trimmed by 4 bases and J by 3 bases, leaving 11 bases between them. Per the germline V gene, CDR1 is SGDLS and CDR2 is YYNGEE. There are 13 residues in the CDR3. The CDR3 bases are TGTGCCAGCAGCCGGGACACTATCTACGAGCAGTACTTC. It translates to CASSRDTIYEQYF.

This chain joins TRBV7-9 and TRBJ1-2; D gene ambiguous. V was pared by 11 bases and J by 0 bases, with 13 bases between. Germline-derived CDR1 and CDR2 are SEHNR and FQNEAQ (reference sequence). The CDR3 length is 13 residues. The CDR3 protein is CAQASLANYGYTF. The CDR3 bases are TGTGCCCAAGCGAGCCTAGCTAACTATGGCTACACCTTC.

This clone was detected only a few times. The gene calls are TRBV2 and TRBJ2-5; D ambiguous. Between the trimmed V and J ends, which lost 6 bases and 3 bases, there was a span of 14 bases. CDR1 SNHLY and CDR2 FYNNEI come from the germline V gene. CDR3 size: 14 residues. This chain's CDR3 is CASSLGRNKETQYF. For the CDR3, the DNA is TGTGCCAGCAGCCTAGGAAGAAACAAAGAGACCCAGTACTTC.

The sample holds a few counts of this clone. The J gene is TRBJ2-7, the V gene TRBV6-5; maybe TRBD2 (7 bases). Germline loops: CDR1 MNHEY, CDR2 SVGAGI. Trimming took off 6 bases at V and 2 bases at J, with 14 bases between the two ends. CDR3 length equals 14 residues. CDR3 bases: TGTGCCAGCAGCCCCGGCGGGGGCCCCTACGAGCAGTACTTC. Its protein is CASSPGGGPYEQYF.

This clone was counted a single time. This chain uses TRBV5-1 with TRBJ2-7; 7 positions match TRBD2. The trim removed 0 bases at V and 5 bases at J, leaving 11 bases unmatched. The CDR3 consists of 16 residues. Germline CDR1 SGHRS, CDR2 YFSETQ. The CDR3 spells CASSLVRGLGTNEQYF. CDR3 nucleotide sequence: TGCGCCAGCAGCTTGGTCCGCGGACTAGGGACTAACGAGCAGTACTTC.

The chain joins TRBV11-1 to TRBJ2-5, with a tentative D call TRBD1 (6 bases). Germline V gene sequence: CDR1 SGHAT, CDR2 FQDESV (reference sequence). V lost 1 base to trimming and J lost 1 base, with 7 bases between them. This CDR3 region has 14 residues. CDR3 amino acids: CASSLGTAQETQYF. CDR3 sequence (DNA): TGTGCCAGCAGCTTAGGGACAGCCCAAGAGACCCAGTACTTC.

V is TRBV7-9 and J is TRBJ1-6; possible D gene TRBD1, 6 bases. Trimming left V 5 bases short and J 0 bases short, with 14 bases between. The CDR3 spans 17 residues. Germline assignment: CDR1 SEHNR and CDR2 FQNEAQ (reference sequence). The CDR3 coding sequence is TGTGCCAGCAGCGACTGGGACACGAGCTCCTATAATTCACCCCTCCACTTT. Residues: CASSDWDTSSYNSPLHF.

J is TRBJ2-1 and V is TRBV5-4; D is undetermined. The CDR3 runs 14 residues. Germline V gives CDR1 SGHNT, CDR2 YYREEE (reference sequence). Trimming took off 0 bases at V and 3 bases at J, with 7 bases between the two ends. In DNA form, the CDR3 reads TGTGCCAGCAGCTTGGATATAGACTACAATGAGCAGTTCTTC. This encodes CASSLDIDYNEQFF.

The chain recombines TRBV15 with TRBJ2-3, with 7 nucleotides matching TRBD2. This CDR3 has 14 residues. Germline V lookup: CDR1 LNHNV, CDR2 YYDKDF (reference sequence). V lost 3 bases to trimming and J lost 3 bases; unmatched junction nucleotides: 3. CDR3 sequence reads: CATSSHSGTDTQYF. The CDR3 nucleotides are TGTGCCACCAGCAGCCATAGCGGGACAGATACGCAGTATTTT.

J is TRBJ2-3 and V is TRBV9, with 7 positions matching TRBD1. Germline V CDR1 and CDR2: SGDLS, YYNGEE. V shed 0 bases, J shed 4 bases, and the junction held 5 bases outside the gene matches. The CDR3 length is 15 residues. The CDR3, as DNA: TGTGCCAGCAGCGTAGCTCGTCAGGGGGCAGATACGCAGTATTTT. Translating gives CASSVARQGADTQYF.

This clone was detected only a few times. V and J are TRBV6-5 and TRBJ1-1; D unclear. The germline V gene has CDR1 MNHEY and CDR2 SVGAGI. This CDR3 spans 11 amino acids. V lost 7 bases and J 5 bases, leaving 8 bases between the germline ends. The CDR3 nucleotides are TGTGCCAGCACGGCGGGGACTGAAGCTTTCTTT. The encoded protein is CASTAGTEAFF.

The CDR3: CASSLAVQGYQETQYF. In DNA form, the CDR3 reads TGTGCCAGCAGCTTAGCGGTACAGGGATATCAAGAGACCCAGTACTTC. The genes are TRBV7-2 and TRBJ2-5; TRBD1 might be the D (6 bases). CDR1 is SGHTA and CDR2 is FQGNSA in the germline V gene. V was cut by 0 bases and J by 2 bases, with 13 bases left in between. The CDR3 runs to 16 residues.

This chain joins TRBV5-1 and TRBJ2-2; 14 nucleotides match TRBD2. CDR1 is SGHRS and CDR2 is YFSETQ in the germline V gene. J gave up 3 bases and V 7 bases, and 2 bases lay outside the gene matches. The CDR3 runs 15 residues. The CDR3 DNA follows: TGCGCCAGCGGGACTAGCGGGGGTTACACCGGGGAGCTGTTTTTT. Protein sequence: CASGTSGGYTGELFF.

This clone was counted once. The chain recombines TRBV4-2 with TRBJ2-4; 9 bases line up with TRBD1. After removal of 0 bases from V and 1 base from J, the junction contained 13 bases not matched to a gene. CDR3 length: 20 amino acids. Germline V gives CDR1 LGHNA, CDR2 YNFKEQ. CDR3 residues: CASSQEDYLPGTGAKNIQYF. The CDR3 DNA sequence: TGTGCCAGCAGCCAAGAGGATTATCTACCCGGGACAGGGGCCAAAAACATTCAGTACTTC.

The gene calls are TRBV29-1 and TRBJ2-3; possible D gene TRBD2, 5 bases. Germline V CDR1 and CDR2: SQVTM, ANQGSEA. The CDR3 length is 15 residues. V was pared by 3 bases and J by 1 base, with 14 bases between. CDR3 in amino acids: CSVDSDAGGTDTQYF. The CDR3 coding sequence is TGCAGCGTTGATTCGGACGCCGGGGGCACAGATACGCAGTATTTT.

The rearrangement joins TRBV9 to TRBJ1-3; the D is unclear. This CDR3 is built from 15 residues. Germline CDR1 SGDLS, CDR2 YYNGEE. V shed 2 bases and J shed 0 bases, with 9 bases lying between them. Here the CDR3 reads CASSVLALSGNTIYF. The DNA of the CDR3 is TGTGCCAGCAGCGTTCTAGCCCTCTCTGGAAACACCATATATTTT.

This sequence joins TRBV27 and TRBJ1-5, with a weak D call TRBD1 (6 bases). Germline CDR1 reads MNHEY; CDR2 reads SMNVEV (reference sequence). The CDR3 contains 15 residues. Trimming shortened V by 8 bases and J by 3 bases, and 17 bases separated the two germline ends. CDR3 in amino acids: CASSRGGAINQPQHF. The CDR3 coding sequence is TGTGCCAGCTCCCGCGGGGGGGCCATCAATCAGCCCCAGCATTTT.

V gene TRBV13 combines with J gene TRBJ2-1; 8 bases line up with TRBD2. In germline, CDR1 is PRHDT, CDR2 FYEKMQ (reference sequence). This CDR3 has 16 amino acids. V dropped 6 bases and J dropped 0; count of bases not matched to a gene: 7. CDR3 amino acids: CASSSIAGPSYNEQFF. CDR3 sequence (DNA): TGTGCCAGCAGTTCCATAGCGGGGCCCTCCTACAATGAGCAGTTCTTC.

This rearrangement joins TRBV7-8 to TRBJ1-5; 9 nucleotides agree with TRBD1. CDR1 and CDR2 (germline): SGHVS, FQNEAQ. The ends lost 0 bases at V and 6 bases at J; junction bases unmatched: 9. The CDR3 loop spans 17 amino acids. CDR3 residues: CASSLAARDRAPQPQHF. The DNA for the CDR3 is TGTGCCAGCAGCTTAGCGGCCCGGGACAGGGCCCCTCAGCCCCAGCATTTT.

This rearrangement joins TRBV28 to TRBJ1-3; tentatively, D is TRBD1 (5 bases). V was cut by 2 bases and J by 3 bases, with 14 bases left in between. Germline CDR1 MDHEN, CDR2 SYDVKM. The length of the CDR3 is 16 residues. The CDR3, as DNA: TGTGCCAGCAGTTTAGGGCGGGGGAGGTTTGGAAACACCATATATTTT. Residues: CASSLGRGRFGNTIYF.

The chain uses TRBV15 and TRBJ2-7; TRBD1 matches 7 bases. CDR1 and CDR2 (germline): LNHNV, YYDKDF (reference sequence). The length of the CDR3 is 15 residues. Losses at the gene ends were 0 bases for V and 0 bases for J; bases not matched to a gene: 2. The CDR3: CATSREGQSSYEQYF. DNA for the CDR3: TGTGCCACCAGCAGAGAGGGACAGAGCTCCTACGAGCAGTACTTC.

V and J are TRBV21-1 and TRBJ2-2; the D segment call TRBD2 is taken from the table without a DNA check. TRBV21-1 is listed as a pseudogene. The CDR3 runs 17 residues. CDR3 coding DNA: TGTGCCAGCAGCAGGAAAGGTTGGCGGAAGAACACCGGGGAGCTGTTTTTT. This codes for CASSRKGWRKNTGELFF.

The gene calls are TRBV30 and TRBJ2-7, with D possibly being TRBD2 (5 bases). V lost 1 base, J lost 6 bases, and 7 bases lay in between. Germline values: CDR1 GTSNPN, CDR2 SVGIG (reference sequence). This CDR3 has 11 residues. This chain's CDR3 is CAWSGGIEQYF. In nucleotides, the CDR3 is TGTGCCTGGAGTGGAGGGATCGAGCAGTACTTC.

Only a few counts were recorded for this clone. Sequence at one end of the junction differs from germline and may be a read error. The chain joins TRBV7-9 to TRBJ2-7; 11 nucleotides agree with TRBD2. Germline lookup yields CDR1 SEHNR and CDR2 FQNEAQ (reference sequence). The CDR3 length is 16 residues. Here the CDR3 DNA reads TGTTCCAGCAGCTTAGGGCTAGCGGGGGGTCAGGACGAGCAGTACTTC. Its protein product is CSSSLGLAGGQDEQYF.

The gene calls are TRBV7-2 and TRBJ2-7, with D unresolved. V lost 2 bases and J 0 bases, leaving 8 bases between the germline ends. Looked up from germline, CDR1 is SGHTA and CDR2 is FQGNSA. The CDR3 has 14 amino acids. CDR3 nucleotides: TGTGCCAGCAGCTTAATACAGCTCTCCTACGAGCAGTACTTC. Amino acids: CASSLIQLSYEQYF.